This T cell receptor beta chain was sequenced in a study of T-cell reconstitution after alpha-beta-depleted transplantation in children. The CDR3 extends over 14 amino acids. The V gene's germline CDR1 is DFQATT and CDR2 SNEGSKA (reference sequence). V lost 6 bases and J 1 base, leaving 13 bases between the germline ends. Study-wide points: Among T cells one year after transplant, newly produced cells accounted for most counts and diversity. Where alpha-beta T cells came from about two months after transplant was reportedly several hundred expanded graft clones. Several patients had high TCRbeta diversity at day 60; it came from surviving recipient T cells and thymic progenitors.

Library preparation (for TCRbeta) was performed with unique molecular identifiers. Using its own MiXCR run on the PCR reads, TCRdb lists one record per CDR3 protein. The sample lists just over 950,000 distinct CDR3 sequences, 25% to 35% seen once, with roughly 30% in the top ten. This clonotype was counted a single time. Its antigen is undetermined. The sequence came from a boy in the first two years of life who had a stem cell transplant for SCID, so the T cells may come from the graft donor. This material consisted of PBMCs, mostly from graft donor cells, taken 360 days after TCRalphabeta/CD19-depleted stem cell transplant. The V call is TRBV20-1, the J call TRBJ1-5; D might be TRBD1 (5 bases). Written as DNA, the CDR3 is TGCAGTGCCATGGGACCGCTAAGCAATCAGCCCCAGCATTTT. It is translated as CSAMGPLSNQPQHF.